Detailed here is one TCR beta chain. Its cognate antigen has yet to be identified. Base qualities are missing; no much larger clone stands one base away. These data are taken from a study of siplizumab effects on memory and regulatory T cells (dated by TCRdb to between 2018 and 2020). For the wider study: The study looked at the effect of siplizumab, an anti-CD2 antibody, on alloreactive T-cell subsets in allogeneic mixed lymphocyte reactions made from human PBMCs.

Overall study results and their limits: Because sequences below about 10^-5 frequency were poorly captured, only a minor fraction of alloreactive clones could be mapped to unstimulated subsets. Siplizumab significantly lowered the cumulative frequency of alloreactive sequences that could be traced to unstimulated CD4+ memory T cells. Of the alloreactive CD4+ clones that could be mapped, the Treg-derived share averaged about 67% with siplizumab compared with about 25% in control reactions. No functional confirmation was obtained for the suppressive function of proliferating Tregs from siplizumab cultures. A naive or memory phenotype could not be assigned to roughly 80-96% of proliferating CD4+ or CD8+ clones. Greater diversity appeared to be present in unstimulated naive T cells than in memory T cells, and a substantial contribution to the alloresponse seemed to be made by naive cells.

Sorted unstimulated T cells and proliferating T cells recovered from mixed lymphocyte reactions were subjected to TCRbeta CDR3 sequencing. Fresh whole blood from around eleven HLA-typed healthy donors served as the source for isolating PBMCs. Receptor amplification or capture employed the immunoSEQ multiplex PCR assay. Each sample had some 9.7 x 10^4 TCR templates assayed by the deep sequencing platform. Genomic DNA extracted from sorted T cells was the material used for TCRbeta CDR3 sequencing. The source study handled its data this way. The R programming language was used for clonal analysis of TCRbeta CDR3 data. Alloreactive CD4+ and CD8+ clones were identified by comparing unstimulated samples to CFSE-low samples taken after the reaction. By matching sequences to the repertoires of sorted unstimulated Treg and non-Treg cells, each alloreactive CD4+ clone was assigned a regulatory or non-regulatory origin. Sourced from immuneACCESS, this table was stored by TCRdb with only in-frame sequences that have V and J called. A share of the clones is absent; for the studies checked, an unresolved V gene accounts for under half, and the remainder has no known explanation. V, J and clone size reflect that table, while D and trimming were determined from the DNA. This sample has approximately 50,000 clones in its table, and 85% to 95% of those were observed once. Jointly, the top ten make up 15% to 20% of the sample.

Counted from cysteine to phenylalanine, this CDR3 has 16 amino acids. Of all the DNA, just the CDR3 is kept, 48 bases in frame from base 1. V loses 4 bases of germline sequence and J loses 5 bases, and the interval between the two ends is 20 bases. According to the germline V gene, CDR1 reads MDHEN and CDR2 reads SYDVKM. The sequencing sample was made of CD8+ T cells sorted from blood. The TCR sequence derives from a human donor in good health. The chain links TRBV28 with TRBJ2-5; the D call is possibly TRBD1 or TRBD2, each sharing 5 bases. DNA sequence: TGTGCCAGCAGTTCCCGGGAATTGGGGCATTGGGAGACCCAGTACTTC. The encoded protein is CASSSRELGHWETQYF. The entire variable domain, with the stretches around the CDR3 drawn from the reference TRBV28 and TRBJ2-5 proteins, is DVKVTQSSRYLVKRTGEKVFLECVQDMDHENMFWYRQDPGLGLRLIYFSYDVKMKEKGDIPEGYSVSREKKERFSLILESASTNQTSMYLCASSSRELGHWETQYFGPGTRLLVL.